Listed below are T cell receptor beta chains from one sample, sequenced in a study of T cells expressing NK-cell markers. TCRdb re-called the 5' RACE reads and catalogs CDR3 proteins one per entry, DNA excluded. In total, the table holds some 390,000 distinct CDR3 sequences. Material: blood T cells: a sorted CD56 or NKG2C T cell subset, CD4+ or CD8+ T cells, or bulk PBMC T cells (not recorded which). The receptors were gathered from a woman aged 45-59 years in good health. Both conserved end residues are part of each CDR3.

v_call: TRBV6-5; j_call: TRBJ2-5; cdr3_aa: CASSYLLRGKETQYF
v_call: TRBV20-1; j_call: TRBJ1-2; cdr3_aa: CSASPWENYGYTF
v_call: TRBV6-2/TRBV6-3; j_call: TRBJ2-1; cdr3_aa: CASSQRGRQFF
v_call: TRBV14; j_call: TRBJ2-5; cdr3_aa: CASSQGRGGSQETQYF
v_call: TRBV24-1; j_call: TRBJ2-1; cdr3_aa: CATSRDSFNEQFF
v_call: TRBV7-9; j_call: TRBJ2-1; cdr3_aa: CASSLGLSTGNEQFF
v_call: TRBV12-3/TRBV12-4; j_call: TRBJ1-6; cdr3_aa: CASSLAGQHNSPLHF
v_call: TRBV20-1; j_call: TRBJ2-7; cdr3_aa: CSARTTRRLAGGYEQYF
v_call: TRBV3-1; j_call: TRBJ2-1; cdr3_aa: CASSLTHSRTPYNEQFF
v_call: TRBV29-1; j_call: TRBJ2-2; cdr3_aa: CSVEDPSGGAEGPGELFF
v_call: TRBV4-1; j_call: TRBJ1-1; cdr3_aa: CASSLLTGLNTEAFF
v_call: TRBV10-1; j_call: TRBJ2-1; cdr3_aa: CASGTHNEQFF
v_call: TRBV5-1; j_call: TRBJ2-1; cdr3_aa: CASSTGLEYSNEQFF
v_call: TRBV7-7; j_call: TRBJ2-1; cdr3_aa: CASSPLGGRNEQFF
v_call: TRBV10-2; j_call: TRBJ2-5; cdr3_aa: CASSDLQGARETQYF
v_call: TRBV6-1; j_call: TRBJ2-1; cdr3_aa: CASSGTGGWEQFF
v_call: TRBV12-3/TRBV12-4; j_call: TRBJ2-1; cdr3_aa: CASSFRGPWGEQFF
v_call: TRBV7-8; j_call: TRBJ2-1; cdr3_aa: CASSPRLAGGEQFF
v_call: TRBV27; j_call: TRBJ2-2; cdr3_aa: CASSAQDTGELFF
v_call: TRBV5-1; j_call: TRBJ2-3; cdr3_aa: CASSLTEGDTQYF
v_call: TRBV28; j_call: TRBJ2-6; cdr3_aa: CASSPPVLGGSGANVLTF
v_call: TRBV10-3; j_call: TRBJ2-2; cdr3_aa: CAISDEVRTRGTGELFF
v_call: TRBV5-1; j_call: TRBJ1-1; cdr3_aa: CASSPGHGSTEAFF
v_call: TRBV6-6; j_call: TRBJ1-1; cdr3_aa: CASSSRQGMNTEAFF
v_call: TRBV9; j_call: TRBJ1-5; cdr3_aa: CASSVGTGGRQPQHF
v_call: TRBV14; j_call: TRBJ2-3; cdr3_aa: CASSQVSGLAGNTQYF
v_call: TRBV6-5; j_call: TRBJ1-1; cdr3_aa: CASSYSGGGQNTEAFF
v_call: TRBV4-1; j_call: TRBJ2-3; cdr3_aa: CASSQGGRESTDTQYF
v_call: TRBV3-1; j_call: TRBJ2-2; cdr3_aa: CASSRTRDRDYTGELFF
v_call: TRBV12-3/TRBV12-4; j_call: TRBJ1-1; cdr3_aa: CATSSRENTEAFF
v_call: TRBV12-3/TRBV12-4; j_call: TRBJ2-5; cdr3_aa: CASRQYAPETQYF
v_call: TRBV19; j_call: TRBJ2-2; cdr3_aa: CASSMTVQLNTGELFF
v_call: TRBV7-8; j_call: TRBJ2-1; cdr3_aa: CASSRRKTGGFNEQFF
v_call: TRBV7-2; j_call: TRBJ2-3; cdr3_aa: CASSPPGGGIADTQYF
v_call: TRBV5-5; j_call: TRBJ1-4; cdr3_aa: CASSLMGTGREKLFF
v_call: TRBV6-6; j_call: TRBJ1-2; cdr3_aa: CATYKIELAGYTF
v_call: TRBV15; j_call: TRBJ2-7; cdr3_aa: CATRGTEYEQYF
v_call: TRBV29-1; j_call: TRBJ2-1; cdr3_aa: CSVEAGRPTYNEQFF
v_call: TRBV4-1; j_call: TRBJ2-7; cdr3_aa: CASSQGGGQGASEQYF
v_call: TRBV6-5; j_call: TRBJ1-1; cdr3_aa: CASSYLKTGEEHTEAFF
v_call: TRBV20-1; j_call: TRBJ2-6; cdr3_aa: CSARELGTGTSGANVLTF
v_call: TRBV3-1; j_call: TRBJ2-3; cdr3_aa: CASSQGQGNTDTQYF
v_call: TRBV2; j_call: TRBJ2-1; cdr3_aa: CASKGEDSYNEQFF